This is a list of T cell receptor beta chains from one sample in a study of shared clonotypes between healthy human individuals. Profiled with immunoSEQ multiplex PCR; TCRdb holds only in-frame clones, not every one. The table records about a million clones, 60% to 85% of them present only once. Sequenced: memory CD4+ T cells from PBMCs. These receptors originate from a man in his late teens or twenties in good health. Some clones in this sample may be carry-over from other donors' samples. Both conserved end residues are part of each CDR3. D genes are given only for firm matches. Not every row has a clone size; where given, it reads once, few, many or a size class.

size: .; D: TRBD2; J: TRBJ2-1; V: TRBV10-3; CDR3: CAISELAGGPYEQFF; DNA: TGTGCCATCAGTGAGCTAGCGGGAGGGCCCTATGAGCAGTTCTTC
size: .; D: .; J: TRBJ1-2; V: TRBV19; CDR3: CASSIGRRYGYTF; DNA: TGTGCCAGTAGTATAGGACGACGGTACGGCTACACCTTC
size: .; D: .; J: TRBJ1-1; V: TRBV15; CDR3: CATREQGNTEAFF; DNA: TGTGCCACCAGGGAACAGGGGAACACTGAAGCTTTCTTT
size: .; D: .; J: TRBJ2-5; V: TRBV7-3; CDR3: CASSLRVRETQYF; DNA: TGTGCCAGCAGCTTAAGGGTTAGGGAGACCCAGTACTTC
size: few; D: .; J: TRBJ1-3; V: TRBV19; CDR3: CARARVPGPRRNTIYF; DNA: TGTGCCAGGGCCCGAGTACCGGGACCCCGTCGAAACACCATATATTTT
size: .; D: .; J: TRBJ2-5; V: TRBV29-1; CDR3: CSVAMGGEETQYF; DNA: TGCAGCGTTGCGATGGGCGGGGAAGAGACCCAGTACTTC
size: few; D: .; J: TRBJ1-2; V: TRBV28; CDR3: CASSLARVSGYTF; DNA: TGTGCCAGCAGTTTGGCTAGGGTCTCTGGCTACACCTTC
size: .; D: .; J: TRBJ2-1; V: TRBV29-1; CDR3: CSLNLYSNNEQFF; DNA: TGCAGCTTAAACCTCTACAGTAACAATGAGCAGTTCTTC
size: once; D: .; J: TRBJ2-1; V: TRBV5-1; CDR3: CASSLPYNEQFF; DNA: TGCGCCAGCAGCTTGCCGTACAATGAGCAGTTCTTC
size: once; D: .; J: TRBJ2-7; V: TRBV29-1; CDR3: CSVGTVYEQYF; DNA: TGCAGCGTTGGGACAGTCTACGAGCAGTACTTC
size: .; D: TRBD1; J: TRBJ1-1; V: TRBV19; CDR3: CASSARRTGEMNTEAFF; DNA: TGTGCCAGTAGTGCCCGTCGGACAGGGGAAATGAACACTGAAGCTTTCTTT
size: .; D: .; J: TRBJ1-1; V: TRBV5-8; CDR3: CASSTDSYTEAFF; DNA: TGTGCCAGCAGCACGGACAGTTACACTGAAGCTTTCTTT
size: few; D: .; J: TRBJ1-5; V: TRBV18; CDR3: CASSPLGSSPRTYQPQHF; DNA: TGTGCCAGCTCACCACTCGGTAGCAGCCCAAGAACATATCAGCCCCAGCATTTT
size: .; D: .; J: TRBJ2-5; V: TRBV5-8; CDR3: CASSSLRSGETQYF; DNA: TGTGCCAGCAGCTCGCTTAGATCTGGGGAGACCCAGTACTTC
size: few; D: .; J: TRBJ2-3; V: TRBV5-6; CDR3: CASSRARTDTQYF; DNA: TGTGCCAGCAGCCGGGCTCGCACAGATACGCAGTATTTT
size: few; D: .; J: TRBJ2-5; V: TRBV9; CDR3: CASSVDPGGRGETQYF; DNA: TGTGCCAGCAGCGTAGATCCCGGGGGGCGAGGGGAGACCCAGTACTTC
size: .; D: TRBD1; J: TRBJ2-7; V: TRBV11-2; CDR3: CASSSGQGGEQYF; DNA: TGTGCCAGCAGCTCAGGACAGGGCGGCGAGCAGTACTTC
size: .; D: .; J: TRBJ2-7; V: TRBV6-1; CDR3: CASRSSYEQYF; DNA: TGTGCCAGCAGGAGCTCCTACGAGCAGTACTTC
size: .; D: .; J: TRBJ1-2; V: TRBV6-5; CDR3: CASSDYQGNGYTF; DNA: TGTGCCAGCAGTGACTACCAGGGGAACGGCTACACCTTC
size: .; D: TRBD2; J: TRBJ2-7; V: TRBV11-2; CDR3: CASSLDFGGRAYEQYF; DNA: TGTGCCAGCAGCTTAGATTTCGGTGGGAGGGCGTACGAGCAGTACTTC
size: .; D: .; J: TRBJ1-5; V: TRBV2; CDR3: CASSPDSNQPQHF; DNA: TGTGCCAGCAGTCCCGACAGTAATCAGCCCCAGCATTTT
size: few; D: .; J: TRBJ1-1; V: TRBV18; CDR3: CASSPQRGQDTLYTEAFF; DNA: TGTGCCAGCTCACCACAGAGGGGTCAGGACACCCTCTACACTGAAGCTTTCTTT
size: few; D: .; J: TRBJ2-2; V: TRBV28; CDR3: CASSPQTIGELFF; DNA: TGTGCCAGCAGTCCCCAGACTATCGGGGAGCTGTTTTTT
size: .; D: .; J: TRBJ1-6; V: TRBV5-4; CDR3: CASSLEAQGNSPLHF; DNA: TGTGCCAGCAGCTTGGAGGCCCAGGGCAATTCACCCCTCCACTTT
size: .; D: .; J: TRBJ2-2; V: TRBV5-1; CDR3: CASSPPGDTGELFF; DNA: TGCGCCAGCAGCCCCCCCGGGGACACCGGGGAGCTGTTTTTT
size: .; D: .; J: TRBJ2-7; V: TRBV25-1; CDR3: CASSERSGLPSYEQYF; DNA: TGTGCCAGCAGTGAACGATCGGGACTTCCCAGCTACGAGCAGTACTTC
size: .; D: .; J: TRBJ2-1; V: TRBV9; CDR3: CASSVQTGTEQFF; DNA: TGTGCCAGCAGCGTACAAACAGGGACTGAGCAGTTCTTC
size: .; D: .; J: TRBJ1-1; V: TRBV28; CDR3: CASSFLVGEAFF; DNA: TGTGCCAGCAGTTTCCTGGTGGGTGAAGCTTTCTTT
size: few; D: TRBD2; J: TRBJ2-1; V: TRBV7-8; CDR3: CASSFFSAGSYNEQFF; DNA: TGTGCCAGCAGCTTCTTTTCAGCGGGATCCTACAATGAGCAGTTCTTC
size: .; D: .; J: TRBJ2-5; V: TRBV11-1; CDR3: CASSFWEGGETQYF; DNA: TGTGCCAGCAGCTTTTGGGAAGGAGGGGAGACCCAGTACTTC
size: .; D: TRBD1; J: TRBJ1-5; V: TRBV19; CDR3: CASSIGGQGPPQHF; DNA: TGTGCCAGTAGTATAGGGGGACAGGGGCCGCCCCAGCATTTT
size: .; D: TRBD1; J: TRBJ2-1; V: TRBV2; CDR3: CASSDRDRVFNEQFF; DNA: TGTGCCAGCAGTGACCGGGACAGGGTTTTCAATGAGCAGTTCTTC
size: .; D: .; J: TRBJ2-5; V: TRBV5-1; CDR3: CASSFPGEETQYF; DNA: TGCGCCAGCAGCTTTCCGGGAGAAGAGACCCAGTACTTC
size: .; D: TRBD1; J: TRBJ1-2; V: TRBV6-5; CDR3: CASSYTKPGQGSGYTF; DNA: TGTGCCAGCAGTTACACCAAACCGGGACAGGGGAGTGGCTACACCTTC
size: .; D: TRBD1; J: TRBJ1-2; V: TRBV6-1; CDR3: CASSQGEVYTF; DNA: TGTGCCAGCAGCCAGGGGGAGGTCTACACCTTC
size: .; D: .; J: TRBJ1-3; V: TRBV7-2; CDR3: CASSGRVSGNTIYF; DNA: TGTGCCAGCAGCGGCAGGGTGTCCGGAAACACCATATATTTT
size: .; D: .; J: TRBJ1-6; V: TRBV30; CDR3: CAWATGRPLHF; DNA: TGTGCCTGGGCTACAGGAAGACCCCTCCACTTT
size: few; D: .; J: TRBJ1-2; V: TRBV5-1; CDR3: CASSPTRGSLGGYTF; DNA: TGCGCCAGCAGCCCAACAAGGGGTTCCCTCGGAGGCTACACCTTC
size: .; D: .; J: TRBJ1-1; V: TRBV30; CDR3: CAWMLDVTEAFF; DNA: TGTGCCTGGATGTTGGATGTCACTGAAGCTTTCTTT
size: .; D: .; J: TRBJ2-3; V: TRBV19; CDR3: CASSTREGADTQYF; DNA: TGTGCCAGTAGTACGAGGGAGGGGGCAGATACGCAGTATTTT
size: few; D: .; J: TRBJ1-3; V: TRBV5-6; CDR3: CASSLGNWGNTIYF; DNA: TGTGCCAGCAGCCTCGGGAATTGGGGAAACACCATATATTTT
size: .; D: TRBD2; J: TRBJ2-3; V: TRBV5-6; CDR3: CASSHTGLAGGRHTQYF; DNA: TGTGCCAGCAGCCATACGGGACTAGCGGGAGGGCGGCATACGCAGTATTTT
size: few; D: .; J: TRBJ2-1; V: TRBV11-3; CDR3: CASSFSGTDNNEQFF; DNA: TGTGCCAGCAGCTTCTCCGGGACGGACAACAATGAGCAGTTCTTC
size: .; D: .; J: TRBJ2-2; V: TRBV4-3; CDR3: CASSQGTPGTGELFF; DNA: TGCGCCAGCAGCCAAGGGACGCCGGGTACCGGGGAGCTGTTTTTT
size: .; D: TRBD2; J: TRBJ2-7; V: TRBV10-2; CDR3: CAILGAGSYEQYF; DNA: TGCGCCATCCTGGGAGCGGGATCCTACGAGCAGTACTTC
size: few; D: TRBD1; J: TRBJ2-3; V: TRBV4-1; CDR3: CASSQFRTGAADTQYF; DNA: TGCGCCAGCAGCCAATTCCGGACAGGGGCGGCAGATACGCAGTATTTT
size: .; D: .; J: TRBJ1-4; V: TRBV19; CDR3: CASIGGATNEKLFF; DNA: TGTGCCAGTATCGGCGGCGCAACTAATGAAAAACTGTTTTTT
size: .; D: TRBD1; J: TRBJ1-2; V: TRBV5-4; CDR3: CASSLRATGADGYTF; DNA: TGTGCCAGCAGCTTGAGGGCTACAGGGGCGGATGGCTACACCTTC
size: .; D: TRBD2; J: TRBJ2-3; V: TRBV5-8; CDR3: CASSQAGGFTDTQYF; DNA: TGTGCCAGCAGCCAAGCGGGAGGCTTCACAGATACGCAGTATTTT
size: .; D: .; J: TRBJ2-1; V: TRBV5-1; CDR3: CASSQDSTSYNEQFF; DNA: TGCGCCAGCAGCCAAGACAGTACCTCCTACAATGAGCAGTTCTTC
size: .; D: .; J: TRBJ1-3; V: TRBV21-1; CDR3: CASSKGGARNTIYF; DNA: TGTGCCAGCAGCAAAGGGGGGGCGCGAAACACCATATATTTT
size: .; D: .; J: TRBJ1-5; V: TRBV19; CDR3: CASCATILQPQHF; DNA: TGTGCCAGTTGCGCGACGATTCTTCAGCCCCAGCATTTT
size: once; D: .; J: TRBJ1-5; V: TRBV18; CDR3: CASSPNQFSGKPQHF; DNA: TGTGCCAGCTCACCTAATCAATTTTCCGGTAAGCCCCAGCATTTT
size: .; D: .; J: TRBJ1-2; V: TRBV14; CDR3: CASSQQLQGEISNYGYTF; DNA: TGTGCCAGCAGCCAGCAATTACAGGGAGAAATCTCTAACTATGGCTACACCTTC
size: many; D: .; J: TRBJ1-1; V: TRBV14; CDR3: CASSQGPRQLFF; DNA: TGTGCCAGCAGCCAAGGACCCCGACAGCTTTTCTTT
size: .; D: .; J: TRBJ2-1; V: TRBV18; CDR3: CASSPGTPEYNEQFF; DNA: TGTGCCAGCTCACCAGGGACTCCAGAATACAATGAGCAGTTCTTC
size: .; D: TRBD2; J: TRBJ2-1; V: TRBV5-4; CDR3: CASIAGGNANNEQFF; DNA: TGTGCCAGCATCGCGGGGGGAAATGCTAACAATGAGCAGTTCTTC